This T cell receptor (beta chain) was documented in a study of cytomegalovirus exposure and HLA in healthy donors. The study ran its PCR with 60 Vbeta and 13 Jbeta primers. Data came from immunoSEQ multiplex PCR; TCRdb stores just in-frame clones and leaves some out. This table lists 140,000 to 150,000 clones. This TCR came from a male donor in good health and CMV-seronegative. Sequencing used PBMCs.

CDR3 coding DNA: TGTGCCAGCAGTGCCGTCTTAGGGACAGGGGGCAGGTACGAGCAGTACTTC. It translates to CASSAVLGTGGRYEQYF. This sequence joins TRBV6-1 and TRBJ2-7, with 12 bases identical to TRBD1. Trimming cost V 4 bases and J 4 bases; bases outside gene matches: 11. Germline loops: CDR1 MNHNS, CDR2 SASEGT. This CDR3 has 17 amino acids.